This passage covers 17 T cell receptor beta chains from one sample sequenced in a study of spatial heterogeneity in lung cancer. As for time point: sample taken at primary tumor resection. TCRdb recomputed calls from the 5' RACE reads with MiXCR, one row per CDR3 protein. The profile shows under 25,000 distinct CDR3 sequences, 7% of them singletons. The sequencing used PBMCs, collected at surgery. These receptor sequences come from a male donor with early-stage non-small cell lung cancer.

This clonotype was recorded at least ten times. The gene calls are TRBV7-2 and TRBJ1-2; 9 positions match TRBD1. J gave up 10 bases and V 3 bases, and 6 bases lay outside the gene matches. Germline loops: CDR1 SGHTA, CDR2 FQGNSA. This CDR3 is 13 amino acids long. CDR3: CASSLNRGRDYTF. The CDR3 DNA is TGTGCCAGCAGCTTGAACAGGGGGCGGGACTACACCTTC. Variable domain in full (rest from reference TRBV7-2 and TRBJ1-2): GAGVSQSPSNKVTEKGKDVELRCDPISGHTALYWYRQSLGQGLEFLIYFQGNSAPDKSGLPSDRFSAERTGGSVSTLTIQRTQQEDSAVYLCASSLNRGRDYTFGSGTRLTVV.

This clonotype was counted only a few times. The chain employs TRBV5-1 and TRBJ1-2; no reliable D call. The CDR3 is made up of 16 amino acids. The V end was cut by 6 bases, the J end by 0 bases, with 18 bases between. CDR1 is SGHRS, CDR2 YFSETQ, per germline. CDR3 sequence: CASTVVQGKANYGYTF. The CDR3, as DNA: TGCGCCAGCACAGTCGTCCAAGGCAAAGCTAACTATGGCTACACCTTC.

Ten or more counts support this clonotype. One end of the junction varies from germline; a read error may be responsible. The CDR3 region has the DNA TGTGCCAGCAGTGAAAATTGGAACTTT. Its protein product is CASSENWNF. The rearrangement joins TRBV2 to TRBJ1-1; the D is unclear. CDR3 length: 9 residues. CDR1 is SNHLY and CDR2 is FYNNEI in the germline V gene.

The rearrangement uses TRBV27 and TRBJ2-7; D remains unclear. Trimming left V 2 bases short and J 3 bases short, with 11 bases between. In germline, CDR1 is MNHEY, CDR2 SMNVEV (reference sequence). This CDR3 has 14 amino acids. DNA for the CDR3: TGTGCCAGCAGTTTAGGTCCAGGAGACTACGAGCAGTACTTC. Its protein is CASSLGPGDYEQYF.

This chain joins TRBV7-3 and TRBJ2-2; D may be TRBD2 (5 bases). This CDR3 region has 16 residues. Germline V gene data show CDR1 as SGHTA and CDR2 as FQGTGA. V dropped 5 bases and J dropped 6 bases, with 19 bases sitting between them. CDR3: CASSTFRGLESGELFF. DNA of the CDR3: TGTGCCAGCAGCACCTTCCGAGGGCTCGAGTCCGGGGAGCTGTTTTTT.

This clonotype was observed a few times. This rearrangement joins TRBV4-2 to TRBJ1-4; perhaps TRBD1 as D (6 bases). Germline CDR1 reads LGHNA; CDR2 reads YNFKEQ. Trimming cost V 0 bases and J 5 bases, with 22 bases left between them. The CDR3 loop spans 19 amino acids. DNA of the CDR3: TGTGCCAGCAGCCAAGAGCTTGTGGAACAGGGTACCTTAAATGAAAAACTGTTTTTT. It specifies CASSQELVEQGTLNEKLFF.

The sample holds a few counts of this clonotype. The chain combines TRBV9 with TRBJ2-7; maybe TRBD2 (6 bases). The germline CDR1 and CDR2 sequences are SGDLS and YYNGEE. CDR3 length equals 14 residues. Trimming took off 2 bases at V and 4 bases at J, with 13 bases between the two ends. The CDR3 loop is CASSVGDSTYEQYF. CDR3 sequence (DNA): TGTGCCAGCAGCGTTGGGGACTCCACGTACGAGCAGTACTTC.

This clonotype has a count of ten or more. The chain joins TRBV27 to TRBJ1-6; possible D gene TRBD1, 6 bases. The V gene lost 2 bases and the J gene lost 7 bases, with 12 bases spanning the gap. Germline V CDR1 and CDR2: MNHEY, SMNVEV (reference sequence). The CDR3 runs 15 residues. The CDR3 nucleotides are TGTGCCAGCAGTTTAAAAGGGGGAAGGAATTCACCCCTCCACTTT. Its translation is CASSLKGGRNSPLHF.

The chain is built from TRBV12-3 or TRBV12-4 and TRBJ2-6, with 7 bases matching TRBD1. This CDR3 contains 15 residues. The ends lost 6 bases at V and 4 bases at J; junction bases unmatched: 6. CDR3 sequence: CASSSTGVGANVLTF. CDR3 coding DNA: TGTGCCAGCAGCTCAACAGGGGTCGGGGCCAACGTCCTGACTTTC.

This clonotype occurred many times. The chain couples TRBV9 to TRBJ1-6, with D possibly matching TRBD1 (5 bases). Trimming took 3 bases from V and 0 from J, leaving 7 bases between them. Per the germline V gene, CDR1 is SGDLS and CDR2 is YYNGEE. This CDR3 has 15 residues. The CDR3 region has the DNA TGTGCCAGCAGCGCAGGGTCCTCCTATAATTCACCCCTCCACTTT. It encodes CASSAGSSYNSPLHF. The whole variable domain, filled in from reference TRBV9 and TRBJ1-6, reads DSGVTQTPKHLITATGQRVTLRCSPRSGDLSVYWYQQSLDQGLQFLIQYYNGEERAKGNILERFSAQQFPDLHSELNLSSLELGDSALYFCASSAGSSYNSPLHFGNGTRLTVT.

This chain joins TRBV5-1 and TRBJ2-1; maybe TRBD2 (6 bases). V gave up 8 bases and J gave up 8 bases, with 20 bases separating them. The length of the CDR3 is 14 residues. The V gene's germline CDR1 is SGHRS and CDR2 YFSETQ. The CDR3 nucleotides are TGCGCCAGTTATACGGGACTTCTAGGCGATGAGCAGTTCTTC. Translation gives CASYTGLLGDEQFF. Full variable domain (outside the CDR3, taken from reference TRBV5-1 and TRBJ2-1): KAGVTQTPRYLIKTRGQQVTLSCSPISGHRSVSWYQQTPGQGLQFLFEYFSETQRNKGNFPGRFSGRQFSNSRSEMNVSTLELGDSALYLCASYTGLLGDEQFFGPGTRLTVL.

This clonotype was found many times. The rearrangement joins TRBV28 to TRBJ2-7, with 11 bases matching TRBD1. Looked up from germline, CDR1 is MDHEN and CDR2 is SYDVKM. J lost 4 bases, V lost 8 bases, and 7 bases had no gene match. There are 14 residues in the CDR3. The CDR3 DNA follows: TGTGCCAGCGAATCAGGGACAGGGGGATACGAGCAGTACTTC. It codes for CASESGTGGYEQYF.

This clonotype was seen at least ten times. CDR3 nucleotide sequence: TGTGCCAGCAGCTTAGTGAACCGGGAAGATCAGCCCCAGCATTTT. Translating it yields CASSLVNREDQPQHF. The chain uses TRBV7-8 and TRBJ1-5; D unresolved. The CDR3 spans 15 residues. Germline V gives CDR1 SGHVS, CDR2 FQNEAQ. V dropped 1 base and J dropped 5 bases, with 12 bases sitting between them. The full variable domain, with the rest looked up from reference TRBV7-8 and TRBJ1-5, is GAGVSQSPRYKVAKRGQDVALRCDPISGHVSLFWYQQALGQGPEFLTYFQNEAQLDKSGLPSDRFFAERPEGSVSTLKIQRTQQEDSAVYLCASSLVNREDQPQHFGDGTRLSIL.

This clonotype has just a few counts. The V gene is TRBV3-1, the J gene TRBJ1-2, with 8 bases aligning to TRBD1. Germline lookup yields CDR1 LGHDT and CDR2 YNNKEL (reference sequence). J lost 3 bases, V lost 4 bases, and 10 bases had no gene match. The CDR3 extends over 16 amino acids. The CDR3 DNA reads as TGTGCCAGCAGCCCCTTGATGGGACAGGCCGACTATGGCTACACCTTC. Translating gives CASSPLMGQADYGYTF.

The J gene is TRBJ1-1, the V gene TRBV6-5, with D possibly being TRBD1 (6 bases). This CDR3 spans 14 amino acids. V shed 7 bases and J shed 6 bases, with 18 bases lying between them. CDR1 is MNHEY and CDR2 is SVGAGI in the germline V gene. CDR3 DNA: TGTGCCAGCACGCCACAGGGAGATAAGGCTGAAGCTTTCTTT. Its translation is CASTPQGDKAEAFF.

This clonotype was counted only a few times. The CDR3 DNA is TGTGCCAGCTCACCGGACGTCCCGCCCCCCAATGAGCAGTTCTTC. Its translation: CASSPDVPPPNEQFF. This chain links TRBV18 with TRBJ2-1; D remains unclear. Germline V gives CDR1 KGHSH, CDR2 LQKENI. CDR3 size: 15 residues. V shed 3 bases and J shed 6 bases, with 15 bases lying between them. Using reference TRBV18 and TRBJ2-1 for the parts outside the CDR3, the full variable domain is NAGVMQNPRHLVRRRGQEARLRCSPMKGHSHVYWYRQLPEEGLKFMVYLQKENIIDESGMPKERFSAEFPKEGPSILRIQQVVRGDSAAYFCASSPDVPPPNEQFFGPGTRLTVL.

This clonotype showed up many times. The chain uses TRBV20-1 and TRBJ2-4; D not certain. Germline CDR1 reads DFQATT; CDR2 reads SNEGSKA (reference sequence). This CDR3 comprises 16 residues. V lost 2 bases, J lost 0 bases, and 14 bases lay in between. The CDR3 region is CSARQHLTSAKNIQYF. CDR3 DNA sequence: TGCAGTGCTAGACAGCACCTAACCTCAGCCAAAAACATTCAGTACTTC.